A selection of T cell receptor beta chains follows, all from one sample in a study of low-dose radiotherapy and immunotherapy resistance in tumors. TCRdb reprocessed the reads via MiXCR and lists one record per CDR3 protein. This table holds approximately 90,000 distinct CDR3 sequences, 15% to 20% found once. The specimen comprised PBMCs, sampled before treatment. These TCRs come from a male donor with prostate cancer. Each CDR3 is given with its conserved first and last residue. A D gene is named only where the DNA matches it firmly. Where a row states a size, it is once, few, many or the class of an expanded clone; other rows omit it.

NA,TRBV6-1,many,TRBJ2-5,TGTGCCAGCAGTGAAGACCCCAGCAGGGAGACCCAGTACTTC,CASSEDPSRETQYF
NA,TRBV5-5,many,TRBJ2-2,TGTGCCAGCAGCTTTGTGGACACCGGGGAGCTGTTTTTT,CASSFVDTGELFF
TRBD1,TRBV5-1,many,TRBJ1-1,TGCGCCAGCAGCTCAACAAACGGACAGGACACTGAAGCTTTCTTT,CASSSTNGQDTEAFF
NA,TRBV25-1,few,TRBJ2-7,TGTGCCAGCAGTACAAGCAGAGCCTACGAGCAGTACTTC,CASSTSRAYEQYF
TRBD2,TRBV19,NA,TRBJ2-7,TGTGCCAGTAGTATCAGCGGGGGAATTGGCGAGCAGTACTTC,CASSISGGIGEQYF
NA,TRBV18,once,TRBJ1-5,TGTGCCAGCTCACCCAACCTGGGCAATCAGCCCCAGCATTTT,CASSPNLGNQPQHF
TRBD1,TRBV28,NA,TRBJ2-2,TGTGCCAGCAGTCCCCTGGACAGGGTTGGGGGGGAGCTGTTTTTT,CASSPLDRVGGELFF
NA,TRBV20-1,NA,TRBJ1-2,TGCAGTGCTAAAGGTTCCTCAGGGGCGCTCTATGGCTACACCTTC,CSAKGSSGALYGYTF
TRBD1,TRBV5-3,NA,TRBJ2-7,TGTGCCAGCAGCTCCGGACAGGGTGGTTACGAGCAGTACTTC,CASSSGQGGYEQYF
NA,TRBV14,many,TRBJ2-1,TGTGCCAGCAGCCTCGGGGGGCGGGCCTACAATGAGCAGTTCTTC,CASSLGGRAYNEQFF
NA,TRBV29-1,many,TRBJ1-2,TGCAGCGTTGATGAACCCGGAACCTATGGCTACACCTTC,CSVDEPGTYGYTF
TRBD1,TRBV19,many,TRBJ1-2,TGTGCCAGTAGTCCAGGGACAGCGACGTATGGCTACACCTTC,CASSPGTATYGYTF
TRBD1,TRBV19,many,TRBJ1-6,TGTGCCATCGGACAGGGGCAATATTCACCCCTCCACTTT,CAIGQGQYSPLHF
TRBD1,TRBV5-1,many,TRBJ1-4,TGCGCCAGCAGCTCACAGGGGGCGCGGGATGAAAAACTGTTTTTT,CASSSQGARDEKLFF
NA,TRBV20-1,many,TRBJ2-1,TGCAGTTCATACCCCCCTGTGGGTGAGCAGTTCTTC,CSSYPPVGEQFF
NA,TRBV20-1,many,TRBJ2-3,TGCAGTGCTAGAGATACCCAGGGATTGGGAGATACGCAGTATTTT,CSARDTQGLGDTQYF
TRBD2,TRBV5-1,many,TRBJ2-1,TGCGCCAGCAGCAGCGGGGCCAGAGACTACAATGAGCAGTTCTTC,CASSSGARDYNEQFF
TRBD1,TRBV11-1,many,TRBJ2-2,TGTGCCAGCAGCGCCTCCGGGACAGGGGAAGGACGCACCGGGGAGCTGTTTTTT,CASSASGTGEGRTGELFF
NA,TRBV6-1,many,TRBJ2-5,TGTGCCAGCAGTGAACGGCAGGGCGGAAGTCGGGAGACCCAGTACTTC,CASSERQGGSRETQYF
NA,TRBV4-1,many,TRBJ2-7,TGCGCCAGCAGCCCCACTTGGCAGGGTGGGTACGAGCAGTACTTC,CASSPTWQGGYEQYF
TRBD2,TRBV10-3,NA,TRBJ2-2,TGTGCCATCCTTAGCGGGGGCGACACCGGGGAGCTGTTTTTT,CAILSGGDTGELFF
NA,TRBV30,many,TRBJ1-6,TGTGCCTGGACTAATAATTCACCCCTCCACTTT,CAWTNNSPLHF
TRBD1,TRBV29-1,many,TRBJ2-7,TGCAGCGTTGGGGGACAGGGTTTCGAGCAGTACTTC,CSVGGQGFEQYF
TRBD1,TRBV7-9,many,TRBJ1-5,TGTGCCAGCAGCTTCGGGACAGGGAGCAATCAGCCCCAGCATTTT,CASSFGTGSNQPQHF
NA,TRBV7-6,few,TRBJ1-1,TGTGCCAGCAAAATAGGACAGTCTTCTGAAGCTTTCTTT,CASKIGQSSEAFF
TRBD1,TRBV20-1,many,TRBJ2-4,TGCAGTGCTTCCGGGACAGAGGTTTACATTCAGTACTTC,CSASGTEVYIQYF
NA,TRBV12-3/TRBV12-4,NA,TRBJ1-6,TGTGCCAGCAGTGTGAGCGGGACCGATTCACCCCTCCACTTT,CASSVSGTDSPLHF
NA,TRBV7-8,many,TRBJ2-1,TGTGCCAGCAGCTTGAGCGACAATGAGCAGTTCTTC,CASSLSDNEQFF
NA,TRBV12-3/TRBV12-4,few,TRBJ1-5,TGTGCCAGCAGTTTAAACGGCAATCAGCCCCAGCATTTT,CASSLNGNQPQHF
NA,TRBV16,many,TRBJ1-3,TGTGCCAGCAGCCAAGGGAGAAACACCATATATTTT,CASSQGRNTIYF
NA,TRBV12-3/TRBV12-4,NA,TRBJ1-5,TGTGCCAGCAGTTTATCGGATGGGAGCAATCAGCCCCAGCATTTT,CASSLSDGSNQPQHF
NA,TRBV7-7,many,TRBJ2-3,TGTGCTAGCAGCTTAGGGGGGAACCCAACAGATACGCAGTATTTT,CASSLGGNPTDTQYF
TRBD1,TRBV28,many,TRBJ2-1,TGTGCCAGCCTGGGCGGACAGGGGGACCGGAATGAGCAGTTCTTC,CASLGGQGDRNEQFF
NA,TRBV20-1,many,TRBJ2-7,TGCAGTGCTAGAGATGATGGCAGGGGTGGGCGCGAGCAGTACTTC,CSARDDGRGGREQYF
NA,TRBV6-2/TRBV6-3,NA,TRBJ1-1,TGTGCCAGCAGTTACGGCAGGGCGAACACTGAAGCTTTCTTT,CASSYGRANTEAFF
NA,TRBV15,many,TRBJ2-2,TGTGCCACCAGCAGAGCCCGGGACACCTACACCGGGGAGCTGTTTTTT,CATSRARDTYTGELFF
TRBD2,TRBV5-1,many,TRBJ2-1,TGCGCCAGCAGACTAGCGGGGACCGCAGGGGAGCAGTTCTTC,CASRLAGTAGEQFF
TRBD2,TRBV5-4,many,TRBJ2-5,TGTGCCAGCCGGGCGGGGGAGGTGGAGACCCAGTACTTC,CASRAGEVETQYF
NA,TRBV5-1,few,TRBJ1-5,TGCGCCAGCAGCCCCGGGTGGGGCAATCAGCCCCAGCATTTT,CASSPGWGNQPQHF
NA,TRBV5-5,many,TRBJ2-7,TGTGCCAGCACCTCTGCCTACGAGCAGTACTTC,CASTSAYEQYF
TRBD1,TRBV5-1,NA,TRBJ2-5,TGCGCCAGCAGCGGACAGGGCCATGAGGAGACCCAGTACTTC,CASSGQGHEETQYF
TRBD1,TRBV6-1,NA,TRBJ2-3,TGTGCCATCAGCCCACGGGGGACAGGGTCGGGCACAGATACGCAGTATTTT,CAISPRGTGSGTDTQYF
NA,TRBV7-8,many,TRBJ2-2,TGTGCCAGCAGCTTATTCTCCGGGCGCCGAGCGGCTCCGAACACCGGGGAGCTGTTTTTT,CASSLFSGRRAAPNTGELFF
NA,TRBV3-1,many,TRBJ2-5,TGTGCCAGCAGCCCGTTACGGGAGACCCAGTACTTC,CASSPLRETQYF
NA,TRBV12-3/TRBV12-4,once,TRBJ1-1,TGTGCCAGCAGTTTCCAAGGGCCGGCGGGATTGGGAGCTTTCTTT,CASSFQGPAGLGAFF